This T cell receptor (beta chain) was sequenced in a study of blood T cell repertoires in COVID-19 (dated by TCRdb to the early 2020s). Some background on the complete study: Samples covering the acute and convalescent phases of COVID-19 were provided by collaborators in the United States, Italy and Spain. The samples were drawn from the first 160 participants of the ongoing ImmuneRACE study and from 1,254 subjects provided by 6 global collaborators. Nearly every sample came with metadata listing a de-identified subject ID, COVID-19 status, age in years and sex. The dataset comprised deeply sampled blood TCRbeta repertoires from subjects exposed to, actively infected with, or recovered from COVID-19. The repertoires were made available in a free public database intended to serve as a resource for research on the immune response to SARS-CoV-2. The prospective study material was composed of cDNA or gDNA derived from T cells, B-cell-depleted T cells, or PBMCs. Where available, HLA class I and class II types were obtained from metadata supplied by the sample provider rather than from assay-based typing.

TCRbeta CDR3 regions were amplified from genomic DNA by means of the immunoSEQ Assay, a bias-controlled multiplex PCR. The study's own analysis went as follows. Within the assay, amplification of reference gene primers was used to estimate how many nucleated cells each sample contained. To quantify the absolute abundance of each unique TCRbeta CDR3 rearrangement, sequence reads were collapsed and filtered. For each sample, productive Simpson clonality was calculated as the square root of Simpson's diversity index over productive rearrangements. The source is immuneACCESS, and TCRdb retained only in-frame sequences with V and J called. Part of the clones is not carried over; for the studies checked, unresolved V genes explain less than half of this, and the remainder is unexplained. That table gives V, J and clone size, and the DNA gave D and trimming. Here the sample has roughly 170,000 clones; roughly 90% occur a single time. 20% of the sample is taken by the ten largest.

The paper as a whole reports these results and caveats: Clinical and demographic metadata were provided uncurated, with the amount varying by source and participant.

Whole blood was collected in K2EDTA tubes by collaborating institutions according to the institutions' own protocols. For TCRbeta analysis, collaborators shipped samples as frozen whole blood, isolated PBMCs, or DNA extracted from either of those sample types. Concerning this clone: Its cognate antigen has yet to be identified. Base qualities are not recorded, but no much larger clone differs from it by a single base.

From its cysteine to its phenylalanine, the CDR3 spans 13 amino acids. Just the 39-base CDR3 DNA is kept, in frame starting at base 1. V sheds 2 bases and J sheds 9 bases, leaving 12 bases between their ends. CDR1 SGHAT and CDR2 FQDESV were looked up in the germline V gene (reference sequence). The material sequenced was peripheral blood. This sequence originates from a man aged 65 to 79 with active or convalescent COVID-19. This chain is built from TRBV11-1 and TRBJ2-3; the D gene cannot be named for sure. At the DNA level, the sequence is TGTGCCAGCAGCTTAAATGGGCCGTACACGCAGTATTTT. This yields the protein CASSLNGPYTQYF.